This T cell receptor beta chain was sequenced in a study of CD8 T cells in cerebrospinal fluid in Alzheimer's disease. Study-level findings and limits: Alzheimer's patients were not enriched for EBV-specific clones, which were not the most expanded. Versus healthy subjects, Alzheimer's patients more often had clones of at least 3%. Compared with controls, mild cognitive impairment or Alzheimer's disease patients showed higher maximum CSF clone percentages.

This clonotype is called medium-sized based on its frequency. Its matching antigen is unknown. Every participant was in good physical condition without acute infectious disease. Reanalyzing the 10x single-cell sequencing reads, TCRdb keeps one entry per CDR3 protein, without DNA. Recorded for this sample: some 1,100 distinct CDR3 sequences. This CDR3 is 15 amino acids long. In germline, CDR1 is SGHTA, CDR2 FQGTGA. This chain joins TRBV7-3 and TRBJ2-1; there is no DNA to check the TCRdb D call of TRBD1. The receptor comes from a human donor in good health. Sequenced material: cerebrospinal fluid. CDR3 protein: CASSSTGTGLGEQFF.